A selection of T cell receptor beta chains follows, all from one sample in a study of blood T cells in healthy people across ages. TCRdb re-called the 5' RACE reads through MiXCR, storing one row per CDR3 protein. Among around 1,000,000 distinct CDR3 sequences listed, around 25% were seen once. The sample was also reused in another study, on T cells of mothers and their children.

The material sequenced was blood. The receptors come from a girl aged 2-9 years in good health. CDR3s include the opening cysteine and the closing phenylalanine or tryptophan. Each record gives: clone size, J gene, D gene, V gene, CDR3 protein, CDR3 DNA. D genes are given only for firm matches. Clone size is given for some rows only: seen once, a few or many times, or a class if the clone is expanded.

clone size: few
J gene: TRBJ2-3
D gene: -
V gene: TRBV7-9
CDR3 protein: CASSSPPVWSTDTQYF
CDR3 DNA: TGTGCCAGCAGCTCCCCCCCGGTCTGGAGCACAGATACGCAGTATTTT

clone size: -
J gene: TRBJ2-1
D gene: -
V gene: TRBV24-1
CDR3 protein: CATSRGAPSYNEQFF
CDR3 DNA: TGTGCCACCAGTAGGGGGGCCCCCTCCTACAATGAGCAGTTCTTC

clone size: -
J gene: TRBJ1-4
D gene: -
V gene: TRBV28
CDR3 protein: CASVPLGRLYPLFF
CDR3 DNA: TGTGCCAGCGTGCCCCTGGGCCGCCTCTATCCCCTGTTTTTT

clone size: few
J gene: TRBJ1-3
D gene: -
V gene: TRBV11-2
CDR3 protein: CASSQGYTIHF
CDR3 DNA: TGTGCCAGCAGCCAGGGGTACACCATACATTTT

clone size: -
J gene: TRBJ1-6
D gene: -
V gene: TRBV10-2
CDR3 protein: CASSEWGAPNSPLHF
CDR3 DNA: TGCGCCAGCAGTGAGTGGGGGGCGCCGAACTCACCCCTCCACTTT

clone size: -
J gene: TRBJ2-1
D gene: -
V gene: TRBV20-1
CDR3 protein: CSAREHGDSSPEQFF
CDR3 DNA: TGCAGTGCTAGAGAACACGGGGACTCGTCTCCTGAGCAGTTCTTC

clone size: few
J gene: TRBJ2-7
D gene: TRBD1
V gene: TRBV5-1
CDR3 protein: CASSLFSRQGESEQYF
CDR3 DNA: TGCGCCAGCAGCTTGTTTTCGAGACAGGGTGAAAGCGAGCAGTACTTC

clone size: few
J gene: TRBJ2-7
D gene: -
V gene: TRBV2
CDR3 protein: CASTRAVYPGYF
CDR3 DNA: TGTGCCAGCACTCGAGCGGTCTACCCGGGGTACTTC

clone size: -
J gene: TRBJ2-2
D gene: TRBD1
V gene: TRBV5-5
CDR3 protein: CASSLEGQGAVGGLFF
CDR3 DNA: TGTGCCAGCAGCTTGGAGGGACAGGGGGCTGTCGGGGGGCTGTTTTTT

clone size: -
J gene: TRBJ1-4
D gene: TRBD1
V gene: TRBV6-5
CDR3 protein: CASSYDRGTALSEKLFF
CDR3 DNA: TGTGCCAGCAGTTACGACCGCGGGACAGCCCTTAGTGAAAAACTGTTTTTT

clone size: once
J gene: TRBJ1-1
D gene: -
V gene: TRBV12-3/TRBV12-4
CDR3 protein: CASSLEITGPAAEAFF
CDR3 DNA: TGTGCCAGCAGTTTAGAGATCACCGGGCCAGCGGCTGAAGCTTTCTTT

clone size: -
J gene: TRBJ2-1
D gene: -
V gene: TRBV20-1
CDR3 protein: CSARGVSPIYNEQFF
CDR3 DNA: TGCAGTGCTAGAGGGGTCTCCCCTATATACAATGAGCAGTTCTTC

clone size: -
J gene: TRBJ2-1
D gene: TRBD2
V gene: TRBV7-9
CDR3 protein: CASSPGTRISSYNEQFF
CDR3 DNA: TGTGCCAGCAGCCCCGGGACTAGGATTAGCTCCTACAATGAGCAGTTCTTC

clone size: -
J gene: TRBJ2-6
D gene: -
V gene: TRBV29-1
CDR3 protein: CSVRESGANVLTF
CDR3 DNA: TGCAGCGTAAGGGAATCTGGGGCCAACGTCCTGACTTTC

clone size: few
J gene: TRBJ2-5
D gene: TRBD1
V gene: TRBV28
CDR3 protein: CASRPDREETQYF
CDR3 DNA: TGTGCCAGCAGGCCCGACAGGGAAGAGACCCAGTACTTC

clone size: -
J gene: TRBJ2-1
D gene: -
V gene: TRBV12-3/TRBV12-4
CDR3 protein: CASSADGLYNEQFF
CDR3 DNA: TGTGCCAGCAGCGCGGACGGCCTCTACAATGAGCAGTTCTTC

clone size: few
J gene: TRBJ1-3
D gene: -
V gene: TRBV11-2
CDR3 protein: CASSPNRVSGNTIYF
CDR3 DNA: TGTGCCAGCAGCCCCAACCGGGTCTCTGGAAACACCATATATTTT

clone size: -
J gene: TRBJ2-2
D gene: -
V gene: TRBV24-1
CDR3 protein: CASSDAFATHTGELFF
CDR3 DNA: TGTGCCTCCAGTGACGCCTTTGCCACTCACACCGGGGAGCTGTTTTTT

clone size: few
J gene: TRBJ2-3
D gene: -
V gene: TRBV3-1
CDR3 protein: CASSQDPQGGDTQYF
CDR3 DNA: TGTGCCAGCAGCCAAGATCCCCAAGGCGGAGATACGCAGTATTTT

clone size: few
J gene: TRBJ2-5
D gene: -
V gene: TRBV7-9
CDR3 protein: CASSSGTGLGETQYF
CDR3 DNA: TGTGCCAGCAGCTCAGGCACCGGGCTCGGAGAGACCCAGTACTTC

clone size: -
J gene: TRBJ2-1
D gene: -
V gene: TRBV7-3
CDR3 protein: CASSLAGQGIYNEQFF
CDR3 DNA: TGTGCCAGCAGCTTAGCCGGGCAGGGGATCTACAATGAGCAGTTCTTC

clone size: many
J gene: TRBJ2-6
D gene: -
V gene: TRBV7-9
CDR3 protein: CASRWDAHVLTF
CDR3 DNA: TGTGCCAGCAGATGGGACGCTCACGTCCTGACTTTC

clone size: -
J gene: TRBJ2-3
D gene: -
V gene: TRBV12-5
CDR3 protein: CASGDSSTLGKDTQYF
CDR3 DNA: TGTGCTAGTGGTGACTCCTCTACCCTCGGCAAAGATACGCAGTATTTT

clone size: few
J gene: TRBJ2-1
D gene: TRBD2
V gene: TRBV20-1
CDR3 protein: CSAGLGRDNEQFF
CDR3 DNA: TGCAGTGCTGGACTAGGTCGGGACAATGAGCAGTTCTTC

clone size: few
J gene: TRBJ2-2
D gene: -
V gene: TRBV3-1
CDR3 protein: CASSPTTDDTGELFF
CDR3 DNA: TGTGCCAGCAGCCCTACGACGGATGACACCGGGGAGCTGTTTTTT

clone size: -
J gene: TRBJ2-3
D gene: -
V gene: TRBV7-9
CDR3 protein: CASSDRGVGDSYTDTQYF
CDR3 DNA: TGTGCCAGCAGCGATAGAGGCGTGGGGGACTCTTACACAGATACGCAGTATTTT

clone size: few
J gene: TRBJ2-7
D gene: -
V gene: TRBV20-1
CDR3 protein: CSARSSGTYEQYF
CDR3 DNA: TGCAGTGCCAGGAGCTCGGGCACCTACGAGCAGTACTTC

clone size: few
J gene: TRBJ2-5
D gene: TRBD2
V gene: TRBV7-2
CDR3 protein: CASSKSGGLQETQYF
CDR3 DNA: TGTGCCAGCAGCAAAAGCGGGGGCCTACAAGAGACCCAGTACTTC

clone size: few
J gene: TRBJ1-1
D gene: -
V gene: TRBV5-4
CDR3 protein: CASSPAGRRDTEAFF
CDR3 DNA: TGTGCCAGCAGCCCGGCGGGAAGGAGGGACACTGAAGCTTTCTTT

clone size: -
J gene: TRBJ1-2
D gene: -
V gene: TRBV29-1
CDR3 protein: CSAREGIANYGYTF
CDR3 DNA: TGCAGCGCCCGAGAGGGTATAGCTAACTATGGCTACACCTTC

clone size: many
J gene: TRBJ2-7
D gene: -
V gene: TRBV4-2
CDR3 protein: CASSQVGGTYEQYF
CDR3 DNA: TGTGCCAGCAGCCAAGTAGGCGGTACTTACGAGCAGTACTTC

clone size: -
J gene: TRBJ2-1
D gene: TRBD2
V gene: TRBV10-2
CDR3 protein: CAAKAREASNEQFF
CDR3 DNA: TGCGCCGCGAAAGCTCGGGAGGCTTCCAATGAGCAGTTCTTC

clone size: -
J gene: TRBJ2-5
D gene: -
V gene: TRBV7-2
CDR3 protein: CASSFRAPEGKTQYF
CDR3 DNA: TGTGCCAGCAGCTTCCGGGCCCCTGAGGGGAAGACCCAGTACTTC

clone size: -
J gene: TRBJ2-1
D gene: -
V gene: TRBV24-1
CDR3 protein: CATSDYNNNEQFF
CDR3 DNA: TGTGCCACCAGTGATTATAACAACAATGAGCAGTTCTTC

clone size: few
J gene: TRBJ2-7
D gene: TRBD1
V gene: TRBV5-1
CDR3 protein: CASSLKDATGQGVYEQYF
CDR3 DNA: TGCGCCAGCAGCTTGAAGGACGCCACGGGGCAGGGGGTCTACGAGCAGTACTTC

clone size: few
J gene: TRBJ2-5
D gene: TRBD2
V gene: TRBV28
CDR3 protein: CASGVFGLASTAAGTQYF
CDR3 DNA: TGTGCCAGCGGGGTCTTTGGACTAGCGTCCACTGCGGCCGGGACCCAGTACTTC

clone size: -
J gene: TRBJ2-1
D gene: -
V gene: TRBV3-1
CDR3 protein: CASSQEHFEQFF
CDR3 DNA: TGTGCCAGCAGCCAAGAGCATTTTGAGCAGTTCTTC

clone size: few
J gene: TRBJ2-7
D gene: TRBD1
V gene: TRBV19
CDR3 protein: CASSIASGQLVFEQYF
CDR3 DNA: TGTGCCAGTAGTATAGCTTCGGGACAGCTAGTCTTCGAGCAGTACTTC

clone size: -
J gene: TRBJ2-3
D gene: TRBD2
V gene: TRBV7-6
CDR3 protein: CASSVSGRLSTDTQYF
CDR3 DNA: TGTGCCAGCAGCGTTAGCGGGAGGCTAAGCACAGATACGCAGTATTTT

clone size: once
J gene: TRBJ1-5
D gene: -
V gene: TRBV28
CDR3 protein: CASSFFAEPSNQPQHF
CDR3 DNA: TGTGCCAGCAGTTTTTTTGCCGAGCCTAGCAATCAGCCCCAGCATTTT

clone size: -
J gene: TRBJ2-7
D gene: -
V gene: TRBV28
CDR3 protein: CASKRGGSAHEQYF
CDR3 DNA: TGTGCCAGCAAGAGGGGAGGTAGCGCCCACGAGCAGTACTTC

clone size: -
J gene: TRBJ2-7
D gene: TRBD1
V gene: TRBV6-6
CDR3 protein: CASSYETGSHEQYF
CDR3 DNA: TGTGCCAGCAGTTACGAGACAGGGTCCCACGAGCAGTACTTC

clone size: few
J gene: TRBJ1-4
D gene: TRBD1
V gene: TRBV3-1
CDR3 protein: CASSQAGTGDEKLFF
CDR3 DNA: TGTGCCAGCAGCCAAGCCGGGACAGGGGATGAAAAACTGTTTTTT

clone size: few
J gene: TRBJ2-3
D gene: TRBD2
V gene: TRBV2
CDR3 protein: CASSESGRIPDTQYF
CDR3 DNA: TGTGCCAGCAGTGAATCCGGGAGGATCCCAGATACGCAGTATTTT

clone size: few
J gene: TRBJ1-1
D gene: -
V gene: TRBV25-1
CDR3 protein: CASSELLNTEAFF
CDR3 DNA: TGTGCCAGCAGTGAATTATTGAACACTGAAGCTTTCTTT

clone size: few
J gene: TRBJ1-2
D gene: -
V gene: TRBV4-3
CDR3 protein: CASSQRMGDYGYTF
CDR3 DNA: TGCGCCAGCAGCCAACGTATGGGGGACTATGGCTACACCTTC

clone size: few
J gene: TRBJ2-4
D gene: TRBD2
V gene: TRBV11-2
CDR3 protein: CASSLDWVALAVPKNIQYF
CDR3 DNA: TGTGCCAGCAGCTTAGATTGGGTGGCACTAGCGGTCCCTAAAAACATTCAGTACTTC

clone size: -
J gene: TRBJ1-6
D gene: -
V gene: TRBV7-2
CDR3 protein: CASSLLSPLHF
CDR3 DNA: TGTGCCAGCAGCTTACTATCACCCCTCCACTTT

clone size: many
J gene: TRBJ2-5
D gene: -
V gene: TRBV12-3/TRBV12-4
CDR3 protein: CASSQTGETQYF
CDR3 DNA: TGTGCCAGCAGCCAAACAGGGGAGACCCAGTACTTC

clone size: few
J gene: TRBJ1-5
D gene: -
V gene: TRBV15
CDR3 protein: CATSRDSFGNQPQHF
CDR3 DNA: TGTGCCACCAGCAGAGATAGCTTTGGGAATCAGCCCCAGCATTTT

clone size: many
J gene: TRBJ2-3
D gene: -
V gene: TRBV7-6
CDR3 protein: CASRRGPNSDTQYF
CDR3 DNA: TGTGCCAGCAGGAGGGGACCCAACTCGGATACGCAGTATTTT

clone size: few
J gene: TRBJ2-7
D gene: TRBD2
V gene: TRBV15
CDR3 protein: CATSREMGGTMNEQYF
CDR3 DNA: TGTGCCACCAGCAGAGAGATGGGAGGGACGATGAACGAGCAGTACTTC

clone size: -
J gene: TRBJ2-4
D gene: TRBD2
V gene: TRBV3-1
CDR3 protein: CASSSQATSGGPKNIQYF
CDR3 DNA: TGTGCCAGCAGCTCACAGGCGACTAGCGGGGGCCCCAAAAACATTCAGTACTTC

clone size: -
J gene: TRBJ2-7
D gene: TRBD2
V gene: TRBV7-9
CDR3 protein: CASSSAGISYEQYF
CDR3 DNA: TGTGCCAGCAGTTCAGCGGGGATCTCCTACGAGCAGTACTTC

clone size: few
J gene: TRBJ2-3
D gene: -
V gene: TRBV19
CDR3 protein: CASSAHLGATDTQYF
CDR3 DNA: TGTGCCAGTAGTGCTCATCTGGGGGCCACAGATACGCAGTATTTT